In this sample, the clone carrying this T cell receptor (beta chain) turned up many times. Antigen: not known. The TCR beta CDR3 regions underwent amplification using RNA transcripts as the source. First-round RT-PCR with HTBI primers amplified the TCR CDR3 region. MiXCR, run by TCRdb on the multiplex PCR reads, gives a single entry per CDR3 protein. The sample has 350,000 or so distinct CDR3 sequences, roughly 18% seen once. Investigators excluded patients with uncontrolled infection, other autoimmune disease, pregnancy or lactation. Orbital computed tomography, thyroid ultrasound, serum thyroxine and TRAb, and clinical symptoms together informed the diagnoses. This specimen comes from a study of T cells in Graves' hyperthyroidism and ophthalmopathy. Whole-study findings and limits: Separating ophthalmopathy from stable hyperthyroidism was achieved by a 13 V-J model. The blood repertoire included most of the expanded thyroid clonotypes above 0.001.

Between the trimmed V and J ends, which lost 0 bases and 1 base, there was a span of 3 bases. CDR1 is LNHNV and CDR2 is YYDKDF in the germline V gene (reference sequence). This CDR3 has 13 amino acids. The sequenced material came from blood. This clonotype was sampled from a woman in her thirties or forties with Graves' ophthalmopathy. V and J are TRBV15 and TRBJ2-5; the D is unclear. The CDR3 region is CATSRDPQETQYF. In DNA, the CDR3 is TGTGCCACCAGCAGAGATCCCCAAGAGACCCAGTACTTC.